These T cell receptor beta chains were read from a single sample in a study of cytomegalovirus exposure and HLA in healthy donors. Method: immunoSEQ multiplex PCR; TCRdb's copy keeps in-frame clones and lacks some. The sample holds 120,000 to 150,000 clones, around 84% seen once. Sequences were obtained from PBMCs. The receptors stem from a man aged 40-55 years in good health and CMV-seropositive. CDR3s include the opening cysteine and the closing phenylalanine or tryptophan. A D gene is named only where the DNA matches it firmly. Size is omitted from some rows. Given values are once, few, many or a class for expanded clones.

D gene | clone size | J gene | V gene | CDR3 DNA | CDR3 protein
- | once | TRBJ2-7 | TRBV27 | TGTGCCAGCAGTCCAGGGGATTCTACCTACGAGCAGTACTTC | CASSPGDSTYEQYF
TRBD2 | - | TRBJ2-5 | TRBV30 | TGTGCCTGGAGTATGACTAGCGGGAGAGGAGAGACCCAGTACTTC | CAWSMTSGRGETQYF
TRBD1 | - | TRBJ1-2 | TRBV5-4 | TGTGCCAGCAGCTTGATGGGACAGGGATATGGCTACACCTTC | CASSLMGQGYGYTF
- | - | TRBJ2-1 | TRBV6-6 | TGTGCCAGCGGTGTAGAATCCTACAATGAGCAGTTCTTC | CASGVESYNEQFF
TRBD1 | - | TRBJ1-1 | TRBV10-3 | TGTGCCATCAGTGAGCCAGGCACACAGGGGTTATCGGCTTTCTTT | CAISEPGTQGLSAFF
TRBD1 | few | TRBJ2-7 | TRBV6-5 | TGTGCCAGCAGGCCGGGACAGGGCTACGAGCAGTACTTC | CASRPGQGYEQYF
- | - | TRBJ2-1 | TRBV4-3 | TGCGCCAGCAGCCCAGCGGGTGGCGGGACGGTCAATGAGCAGTTCTTC | CASSPAGGGTVNEQFF
TRBD1 | - | TRBJ1-1 | TRBV5-1 | TGCGCCAGCAGCTCCTCGACAGGGGGGAACACTGAAGCTTTCTTT | CASSSSTGGNTEAFF
TRBD1 | - | TRBJ1-1 | TRBV18 | TGTGCCAGCTCACCACAAGGGGGGACAGGGATAATGAACACTGAAGCTTTCTTT | CASSPQGGTGIMNTEAFF
TRBD2 | few | TRBJ2-3 | TRBV19 | TGTGCCAGTAGTATAGCCATACTAGCGCGCACAGATACGCAGTATTTT | CASSIAILARTDTQYF
TRBD2 | - | TRBJ2-5 | TRBV28 | TGTGCCAGCAGTATAGCGGGAGCTCCGGAGACCCAGTACTTC | CASSIAGAPETQYF
- | few | TRBJ2-6 | TRBV18 | TGTGCCAGCTCACCAAACTTACAGGGTGGAGGGGCCAACGTCCTGACTTTC | CASSPNLQGGGANVLTF
TRBD1 | - | TRBJ1-1 | TRBV11-2 | TGTGCCAGCAGCCTCAGACAGGGGGCCTCCCGGGCTTTCTTT | CASSLRQGASRAFF
- | - | TRBJ2-3 | TRBV6-6 | TGTGCCAGCAGTTACTCACTATACACAGATACGCAGTATTTT | CASSYSLYTDTQYF
TRBD2 | - | TRBJ2-7 | TRBV28 | TGTGCCAGCTACGCTAGCGGGAGGGCTTCCTCCTACGAGCAGTACTTC | CASYASGRASSYEQYF
TRBD2 | - | TRBJ2-3 | TRBV7-6 | TGTGCCAGCAGCGCACGCCGGGGGGTTAGCGGGGATACGCAGTATTTT | CASSARRGVSGDTQYF
TRBD1 | - | TRBJ1-4 | TRBV6-5 | TGTGCCAGCAGTTACTCTGGGACAGGGAGTGAAAAACTGTTTTTT | CASSYSGTGSEKLFF
TRBD1 | - | TRBJ2-1 | TRBV6-6 | TGTGCCAGCAGTTATTCGGACAGGGGTGTAAGTGAGCAGTTCTTC | CASSYSDRGVSEQFF
- | - | TRBJ1-4 | TRBV5-6 | TGTGCCAGCAGCTTGGGGATAGCCGCAACTAATGAAAAACTGTTTTTT | CASSLGIAATNEKLFF
TRBD2 | - | TRBJ2-5 | TRBV27 | TGTGCCACGGGGGGACTACCCCGAGAGACCCAGTACTTC | CATGGLPRETQYF